This T cell receptor (beta chain) originates from a study of cytotoxic CD8 clonotypes in ibrutinib-treated CLL. Background on the study: Complete response was seen in 2 patients and partial in approximately 25; about twelve progressed and roughly 14 stayed remitted after a median about 68 months.

This clone was seen a few times. Genomic DNA in an amount of approximately 2 micrograms was extracted from cryopreserved PBMCs and used for the preparation of TCR beta libraries. TCRdb's table, derived via immunoSEQ multiplex PCR, lists solely in-frame clones and lacks some. The sample carries 150,000 to 200,000 clones, nearly 90% recorded once. This CDR3 has 15 amino acids. V was pared by 3 bases and J by 1 base, with 12 bases between. Germline V gene data show CDR1 as SEHNR and CDR2 as FQNEAQ (reference sequence). The chain has TRBV7-9 and TRBJ1-2, with D possibly being TRBD1 (5 bases). This specimen consisted of PBMCs, obtained at disease progression, from a patient treated with ibrutinib. The receptor's source is a human donor with chronic lymphocytic leukemia. Here the CDR3 reads CASSFRRGRNYGYTF. The CDR3 DNA sequence: TGTGCCAGCAGCTTTCGGAGGGGCCGTAACTATGGCTACACCTTC.